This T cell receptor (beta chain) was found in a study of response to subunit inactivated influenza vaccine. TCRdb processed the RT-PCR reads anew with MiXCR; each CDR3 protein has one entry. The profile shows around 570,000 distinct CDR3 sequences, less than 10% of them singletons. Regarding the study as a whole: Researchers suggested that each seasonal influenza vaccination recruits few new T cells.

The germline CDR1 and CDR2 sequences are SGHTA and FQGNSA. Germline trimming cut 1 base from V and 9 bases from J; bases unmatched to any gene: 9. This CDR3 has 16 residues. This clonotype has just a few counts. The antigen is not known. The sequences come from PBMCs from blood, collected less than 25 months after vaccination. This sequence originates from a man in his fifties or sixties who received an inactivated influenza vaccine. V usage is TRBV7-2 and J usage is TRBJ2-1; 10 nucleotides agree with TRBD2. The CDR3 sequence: CASSLVTTSGSPEQFF. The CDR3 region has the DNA TGTGCCAGCAGCTTAGTAACGACTAGCGGGTCCCCTGAGCAGTTCTTC.